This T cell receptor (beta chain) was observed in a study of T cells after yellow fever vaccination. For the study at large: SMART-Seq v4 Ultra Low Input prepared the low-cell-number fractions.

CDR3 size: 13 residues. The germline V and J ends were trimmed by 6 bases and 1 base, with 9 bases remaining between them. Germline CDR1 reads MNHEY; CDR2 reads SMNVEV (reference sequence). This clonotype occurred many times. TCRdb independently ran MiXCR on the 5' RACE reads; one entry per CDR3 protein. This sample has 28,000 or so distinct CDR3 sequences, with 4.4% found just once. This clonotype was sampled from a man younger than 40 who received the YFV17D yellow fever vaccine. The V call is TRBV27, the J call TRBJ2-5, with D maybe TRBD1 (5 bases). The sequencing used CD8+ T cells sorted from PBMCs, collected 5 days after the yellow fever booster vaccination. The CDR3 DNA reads TGTGCCAGCAGAGGGGCCGCCCAAGAGACCCAGTACTTC. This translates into CASRGAAQETQYF.